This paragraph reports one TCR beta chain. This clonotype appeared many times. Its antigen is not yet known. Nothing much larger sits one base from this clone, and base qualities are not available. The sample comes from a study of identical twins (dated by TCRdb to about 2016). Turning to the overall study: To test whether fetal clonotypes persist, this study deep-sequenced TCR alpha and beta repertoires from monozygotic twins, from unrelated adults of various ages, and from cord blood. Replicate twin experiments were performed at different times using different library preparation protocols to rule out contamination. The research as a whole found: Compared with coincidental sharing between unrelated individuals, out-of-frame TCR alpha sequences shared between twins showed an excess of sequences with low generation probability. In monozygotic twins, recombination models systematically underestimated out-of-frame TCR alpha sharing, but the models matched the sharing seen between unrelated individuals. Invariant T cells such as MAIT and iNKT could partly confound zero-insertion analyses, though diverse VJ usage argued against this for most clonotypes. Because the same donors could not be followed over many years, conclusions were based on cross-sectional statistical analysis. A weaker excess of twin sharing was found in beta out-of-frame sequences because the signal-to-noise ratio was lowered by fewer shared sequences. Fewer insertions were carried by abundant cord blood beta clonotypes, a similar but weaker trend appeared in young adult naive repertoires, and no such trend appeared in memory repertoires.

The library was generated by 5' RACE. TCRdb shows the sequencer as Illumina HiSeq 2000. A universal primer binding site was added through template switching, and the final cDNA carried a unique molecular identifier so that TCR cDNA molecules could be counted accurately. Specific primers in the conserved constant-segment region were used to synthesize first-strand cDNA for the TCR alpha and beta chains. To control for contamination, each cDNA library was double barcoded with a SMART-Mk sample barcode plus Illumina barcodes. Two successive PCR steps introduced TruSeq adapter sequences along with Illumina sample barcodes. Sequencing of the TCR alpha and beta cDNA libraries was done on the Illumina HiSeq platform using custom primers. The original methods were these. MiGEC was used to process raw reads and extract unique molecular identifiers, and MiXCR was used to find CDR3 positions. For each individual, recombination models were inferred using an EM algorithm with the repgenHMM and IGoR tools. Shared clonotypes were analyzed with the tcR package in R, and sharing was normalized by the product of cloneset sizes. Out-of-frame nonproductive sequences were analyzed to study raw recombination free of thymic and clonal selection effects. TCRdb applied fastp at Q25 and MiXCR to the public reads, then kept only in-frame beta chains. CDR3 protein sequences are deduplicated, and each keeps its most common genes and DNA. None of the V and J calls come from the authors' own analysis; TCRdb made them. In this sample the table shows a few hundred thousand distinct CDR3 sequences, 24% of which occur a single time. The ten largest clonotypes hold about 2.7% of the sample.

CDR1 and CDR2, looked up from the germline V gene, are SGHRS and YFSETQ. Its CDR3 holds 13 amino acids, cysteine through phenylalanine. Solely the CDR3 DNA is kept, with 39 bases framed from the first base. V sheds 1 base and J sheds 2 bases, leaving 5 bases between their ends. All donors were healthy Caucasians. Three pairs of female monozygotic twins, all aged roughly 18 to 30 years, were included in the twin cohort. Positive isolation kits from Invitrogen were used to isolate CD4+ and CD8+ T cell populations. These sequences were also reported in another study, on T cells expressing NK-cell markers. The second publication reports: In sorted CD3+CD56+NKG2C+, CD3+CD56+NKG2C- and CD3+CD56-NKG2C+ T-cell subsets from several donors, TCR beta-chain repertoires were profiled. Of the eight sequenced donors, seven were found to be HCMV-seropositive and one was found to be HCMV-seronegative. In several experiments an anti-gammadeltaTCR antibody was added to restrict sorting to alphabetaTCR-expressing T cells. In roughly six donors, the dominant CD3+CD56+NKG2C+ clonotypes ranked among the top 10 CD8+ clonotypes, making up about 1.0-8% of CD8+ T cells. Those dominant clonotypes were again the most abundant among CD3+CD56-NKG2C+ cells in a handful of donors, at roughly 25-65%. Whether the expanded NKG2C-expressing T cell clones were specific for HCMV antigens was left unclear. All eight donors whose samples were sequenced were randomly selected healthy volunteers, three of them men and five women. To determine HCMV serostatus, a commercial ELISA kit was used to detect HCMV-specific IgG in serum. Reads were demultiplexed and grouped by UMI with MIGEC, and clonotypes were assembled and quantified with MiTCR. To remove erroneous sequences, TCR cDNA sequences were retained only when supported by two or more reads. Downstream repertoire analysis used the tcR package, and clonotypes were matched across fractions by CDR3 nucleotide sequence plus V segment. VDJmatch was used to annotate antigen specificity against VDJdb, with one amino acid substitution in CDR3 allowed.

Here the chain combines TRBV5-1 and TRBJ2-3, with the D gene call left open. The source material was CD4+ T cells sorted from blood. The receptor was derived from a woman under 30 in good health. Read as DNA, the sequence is TGCGCCAGCAGCTTGAGGACCACAGATACGCAGTATTTT. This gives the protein CASSLRTTDTQYF.